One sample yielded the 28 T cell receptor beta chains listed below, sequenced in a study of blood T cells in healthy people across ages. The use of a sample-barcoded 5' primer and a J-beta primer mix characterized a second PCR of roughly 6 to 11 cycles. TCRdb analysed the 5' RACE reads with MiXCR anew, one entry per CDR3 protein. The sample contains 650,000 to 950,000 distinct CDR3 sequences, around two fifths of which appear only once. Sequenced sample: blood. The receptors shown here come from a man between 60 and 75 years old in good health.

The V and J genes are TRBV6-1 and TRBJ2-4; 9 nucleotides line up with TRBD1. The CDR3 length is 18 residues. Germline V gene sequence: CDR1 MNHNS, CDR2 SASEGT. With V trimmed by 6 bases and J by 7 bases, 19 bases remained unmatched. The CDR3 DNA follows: TGTGCCAGCAGCCAATTCCCCCCCCTCCGGGACAGGGATAACATTCAGTACTTC. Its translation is CASSQFPPLRDRDNIQYF.

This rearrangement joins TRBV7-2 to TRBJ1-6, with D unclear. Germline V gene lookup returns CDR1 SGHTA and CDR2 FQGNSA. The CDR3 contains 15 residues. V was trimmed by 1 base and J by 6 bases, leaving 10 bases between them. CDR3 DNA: TGTGCCAGCAGCTTAGATCGGGGAGGTAATTCACCCCTCCACTTT. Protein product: CASSLDRGGNSPLHF.

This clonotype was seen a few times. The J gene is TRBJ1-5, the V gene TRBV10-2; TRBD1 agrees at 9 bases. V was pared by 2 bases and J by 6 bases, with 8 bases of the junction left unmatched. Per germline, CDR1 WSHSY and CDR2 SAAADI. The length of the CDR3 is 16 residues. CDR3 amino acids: CASSEASGQGRQPQHF. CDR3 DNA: TGCGCCAGCAGTGAGGCATCGGGACAGGGTCGTCAGCCCCAGCATTTT.

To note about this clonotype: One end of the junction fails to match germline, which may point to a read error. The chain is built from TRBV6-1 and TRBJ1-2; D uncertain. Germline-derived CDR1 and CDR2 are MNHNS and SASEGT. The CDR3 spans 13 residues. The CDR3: CASREGPNYGYTF. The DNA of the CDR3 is TGTGCCAGCAGAGAAGGGCCTAACTATGGCTACACCTTC.

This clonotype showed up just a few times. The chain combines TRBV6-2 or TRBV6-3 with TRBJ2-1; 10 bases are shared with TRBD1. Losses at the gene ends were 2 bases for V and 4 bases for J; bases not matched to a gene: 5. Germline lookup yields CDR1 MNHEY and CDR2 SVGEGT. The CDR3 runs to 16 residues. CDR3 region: CASSYHGQGVYNEQFF. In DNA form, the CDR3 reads TGTGCCAGCAGTTACCACGGACAGGGGGTTTACAATGAGCAGTTCTTC.

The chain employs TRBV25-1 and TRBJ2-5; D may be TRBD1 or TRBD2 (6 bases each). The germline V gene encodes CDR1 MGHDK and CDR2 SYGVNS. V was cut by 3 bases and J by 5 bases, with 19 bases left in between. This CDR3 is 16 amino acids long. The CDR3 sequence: CASSDRGTFGMETQYF. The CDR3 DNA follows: TGTGCCAGCAGTGACCGCGGGACATTCGGAATGGAGACCCAGTACTTC.

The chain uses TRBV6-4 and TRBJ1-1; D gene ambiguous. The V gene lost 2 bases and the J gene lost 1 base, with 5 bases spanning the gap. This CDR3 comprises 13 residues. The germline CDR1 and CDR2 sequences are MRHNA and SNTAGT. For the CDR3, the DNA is TGTGCCAGCAGTGACGGCACGAACACTGAAGCTTTCTTT. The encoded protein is CASSDGTNTEAFF.

Written as DNA, the CDR3 is TGTGCCAGCAGCTTTAGCGGGGGGGCTGACACAGATACGCAGTATTTT. Its translation: CASSFSGGADTDTQYF. The chain couples TRBV7-2 to TRBJ2-3, with 11 bases fitting TRBD2. This CDR3 comprises 16 residues. With V trimmed by 3 bases and J by 2 bases, 4 bases remained unmatched. Germline V gene data show CDR1 as SGHTA and CDR2 as FQGNSA.

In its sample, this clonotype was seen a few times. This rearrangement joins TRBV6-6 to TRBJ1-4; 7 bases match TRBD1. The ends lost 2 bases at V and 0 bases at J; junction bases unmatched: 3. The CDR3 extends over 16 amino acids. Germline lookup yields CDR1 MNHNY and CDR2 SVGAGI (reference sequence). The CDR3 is CASSYPGTATNEKLFF. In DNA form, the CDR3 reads TGTGCCAGCAGTTACCCCGGGACAGCAACTAATGAAAAACTGTTTTTT.

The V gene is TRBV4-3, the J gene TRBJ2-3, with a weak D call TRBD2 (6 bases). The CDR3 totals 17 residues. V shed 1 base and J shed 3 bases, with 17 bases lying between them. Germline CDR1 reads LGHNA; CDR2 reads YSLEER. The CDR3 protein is CASSQGPGRRGTDTQYF. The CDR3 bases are TGCGCCAGCAGCCAAGGCCCTGGGAGGAGGGGAACAGATACGCAGTATTTT.

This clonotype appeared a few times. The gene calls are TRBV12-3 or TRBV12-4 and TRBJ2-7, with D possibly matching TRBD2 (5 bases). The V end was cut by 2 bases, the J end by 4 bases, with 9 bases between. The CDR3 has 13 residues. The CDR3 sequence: CASSLWELYEQYF. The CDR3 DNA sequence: TGTGCCAGCAGTTTATGGGAGCTGTACGAGCAGTACTTC.

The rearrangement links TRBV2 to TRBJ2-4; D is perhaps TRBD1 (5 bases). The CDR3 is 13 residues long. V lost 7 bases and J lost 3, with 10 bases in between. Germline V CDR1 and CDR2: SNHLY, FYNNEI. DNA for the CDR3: TGTGCCAGCACTCGCGACAGCAAAAACATTCAGTACTTC. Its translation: CASTRDSKNIQYF.

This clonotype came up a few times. Here the CDR3 reads CASSPTGEINYTF. The CDR3 bases are TGTGCCAGCAGTCCGACAGGGGAAATCAACTACACCTTC. V is TRBV12-3 or TRBV12-4 and J is TRBJ1-2; TRBD1 matches at 8 bases. The CDR3 length is 13 residues. The ends lost 5 bases at V and 10 bases at J; junction bases unmatched: 9.

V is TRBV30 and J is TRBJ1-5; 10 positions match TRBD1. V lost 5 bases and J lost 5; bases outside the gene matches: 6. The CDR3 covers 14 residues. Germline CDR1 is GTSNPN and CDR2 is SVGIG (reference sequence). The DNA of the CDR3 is TGTGCCTGGGGTTTGGGACAGGGGTATCAGCCCCAGCATTTT. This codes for CAWGLGQGYQPQHF. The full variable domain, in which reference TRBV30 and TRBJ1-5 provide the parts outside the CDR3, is SQTIHQWPATLVQPVGSPLSLECTVEGTSNPNLYWYRQAAGRGLQLLFYSVGIGQISSEVPQNLSASRPQDRQFILSSKKLLLSDSGFYLCAWGLGQGYQPQHFGDGTRLSIL.

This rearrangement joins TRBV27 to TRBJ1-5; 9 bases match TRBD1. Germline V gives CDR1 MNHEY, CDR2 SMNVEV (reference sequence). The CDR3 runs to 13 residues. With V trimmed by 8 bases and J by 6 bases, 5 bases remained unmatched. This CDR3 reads CASGTGLIQPQHF. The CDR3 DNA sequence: TGTGCCAGCGGGACAGGGTTAATTCAGCCCCAGCATTTT.

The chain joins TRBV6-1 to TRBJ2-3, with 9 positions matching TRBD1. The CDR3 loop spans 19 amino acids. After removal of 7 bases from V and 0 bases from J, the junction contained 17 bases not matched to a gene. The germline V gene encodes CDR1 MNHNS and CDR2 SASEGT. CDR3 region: CASTDNPGQGSSSTDTQYF. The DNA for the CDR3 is TGTGCCAGCACCGACAACCCGGGACAGGGAAGTTCTAGCACAGATACGCAGTATTTT.

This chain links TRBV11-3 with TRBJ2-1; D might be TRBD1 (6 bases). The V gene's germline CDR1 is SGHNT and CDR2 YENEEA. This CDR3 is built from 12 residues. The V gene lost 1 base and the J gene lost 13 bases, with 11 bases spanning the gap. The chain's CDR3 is CASSLAQGRQFF. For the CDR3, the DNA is TGTGCCAGCAGCTTAGCCCAGGGGCGACAGTTCTTC.

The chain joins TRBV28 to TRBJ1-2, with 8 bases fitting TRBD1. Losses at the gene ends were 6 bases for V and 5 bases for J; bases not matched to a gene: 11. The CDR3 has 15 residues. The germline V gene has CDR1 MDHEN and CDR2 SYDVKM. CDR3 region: CASSEELRGRYGYTF. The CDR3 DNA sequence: TGTGCCAGCAGCGAAGAACTCAGGGGGCGGTATGGCTACACCTTC.

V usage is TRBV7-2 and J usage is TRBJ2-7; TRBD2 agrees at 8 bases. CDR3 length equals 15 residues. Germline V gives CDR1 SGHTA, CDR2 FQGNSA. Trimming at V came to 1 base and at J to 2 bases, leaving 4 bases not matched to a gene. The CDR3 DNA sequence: TGTGCCAGCAGCTTAGGCCTCGGGGGGGCCTACGAGCAGTACTTC. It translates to CASSLGLGGAYEQYF.

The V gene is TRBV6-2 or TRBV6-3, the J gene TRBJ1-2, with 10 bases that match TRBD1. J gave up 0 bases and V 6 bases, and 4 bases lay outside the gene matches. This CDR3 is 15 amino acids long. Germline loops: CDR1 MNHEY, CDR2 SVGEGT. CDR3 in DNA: TGTGCCAGCAGAAGCGGGACAGGGGCTAACTATGGCTACACCTTC. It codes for CASRSGTGANYGYTF.

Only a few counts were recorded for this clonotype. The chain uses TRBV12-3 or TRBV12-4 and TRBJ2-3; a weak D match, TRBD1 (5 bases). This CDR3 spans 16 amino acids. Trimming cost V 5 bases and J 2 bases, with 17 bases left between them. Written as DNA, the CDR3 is TGTGCCAGCAGTACCCGAAGGGGTACTCACACAGATACGCAGTATTTT. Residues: CASSTRRGTHTDTQYF.

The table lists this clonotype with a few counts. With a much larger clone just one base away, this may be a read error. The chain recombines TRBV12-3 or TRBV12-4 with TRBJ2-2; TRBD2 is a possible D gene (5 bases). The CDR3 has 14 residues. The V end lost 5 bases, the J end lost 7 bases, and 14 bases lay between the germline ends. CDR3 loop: CASSVSAGSGELFF. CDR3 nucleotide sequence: TGTGCCAGCAGTGTAAGTGCGGGTAGCGGGGAGCTGTTTTTT.

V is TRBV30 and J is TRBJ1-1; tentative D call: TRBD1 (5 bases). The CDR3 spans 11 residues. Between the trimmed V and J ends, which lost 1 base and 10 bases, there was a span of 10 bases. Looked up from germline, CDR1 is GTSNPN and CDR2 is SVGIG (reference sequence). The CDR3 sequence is CAWSEVQGAFF. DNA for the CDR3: TGTGCCTGGAGTGAGGTGCAGGGAGCTTTCTTT.

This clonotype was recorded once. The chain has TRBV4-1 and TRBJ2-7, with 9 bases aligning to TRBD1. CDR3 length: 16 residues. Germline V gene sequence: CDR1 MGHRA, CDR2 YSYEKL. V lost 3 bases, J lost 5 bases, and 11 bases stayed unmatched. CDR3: CASSQERQGGLNEQYF. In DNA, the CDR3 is TGCGCCAGCAGCCAGGAAAGACAGGGGGGTTTGAACGAGCAGTACTTC.

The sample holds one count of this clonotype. This CDR3 reads CASSRPGQAKETQYF. CDR3 sequence (DNA): TGTGCCAGCTCACGCCCGGGACAGGCAAAAGAGACCCAGTACTTC. The chain is built from TRBV18 and TRBJ2-5; the match to TRBD1 covers 8 bases. The CDR3 contains 15 residues. CDR1 is KGHSH, CDR2 LQKENI, per germline. Trimming removed 4 bases from V and 3 bases from J; junction bases left unmatched: 7.

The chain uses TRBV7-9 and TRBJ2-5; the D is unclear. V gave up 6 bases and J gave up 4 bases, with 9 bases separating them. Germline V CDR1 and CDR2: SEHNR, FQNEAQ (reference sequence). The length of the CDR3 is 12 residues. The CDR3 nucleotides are TGTGCCAGCAGGCCCGTAATAGAGACCCAGTACTTC. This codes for CASRPVIETQYF.

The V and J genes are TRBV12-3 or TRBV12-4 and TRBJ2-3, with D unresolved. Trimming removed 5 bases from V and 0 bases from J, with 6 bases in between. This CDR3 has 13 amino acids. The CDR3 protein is CASSPHSTDTQYF. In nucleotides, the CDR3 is TGTGCCAGCAGTCCCCACAGCACAGATACGCAGTATTTT.

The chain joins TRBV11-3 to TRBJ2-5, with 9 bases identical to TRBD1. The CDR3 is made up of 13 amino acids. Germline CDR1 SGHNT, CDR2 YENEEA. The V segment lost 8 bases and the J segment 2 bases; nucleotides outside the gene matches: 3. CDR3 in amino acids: CASGTGPQETQYF. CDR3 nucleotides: TGTGCCAGCGGGACAGGGCCGCAAGAGACCCAGTACTTC.